These 29 T cell receptor beta chains were sequenced from one sample in a study of CD8 T cells in ankylosing spondylitis. TCRdb reprocessed the 5' RACE reads with MiXCR, giving one entry per CDR3 protein. The table includes about 540,000 distinct CDR3 sequences, about 12% detected once. The study's findings and limits: What appeared characteristic of ankylosing spondylitis blood was a TCR beta motif of eight or nine highly homologous variants.

For these receptors, no antigen is known. The sample taken for sequencing was blood, either unsorted or a sorted T cell fraction (not recorded which). The receptors here all came from a male donor with ankylosing spondylitis.

This clonotype was observed at least ten times. The chain uses TRBV6-2 or TRBV6-3 and TRBJ1-5; D may be TRBD1 (5 bases). Deletions cut 2 bases from V and 6 bases from J, with 14 bases between. The V gene's germline CDR1 is MNHEY and CDR2 SVGEGT. This CDR3 region has 15 residues. CDR3 nucleotide sequence: TGTGCCAGCAGTTACCCCCCGAGGGGCTCTCAGCCCCAGCATTTT. This codes for CASSYPPRGSQPQHF.

This clonotype was seen only a few times. The chain joins TRBV10-3 to TRBJ2-5; no firm D call. V dropped 3 bases and J dropped 4 bases, with 9 bases sitting between them. There are 13 residues in the CDR3. CDR1 and CDR2 (germline): ENHRY, SYGVKD. The CDR3 loop is CAISELNGETQYF. CDR3 nucleotides: TGTGCCATCAGTGAACTCAATGGAGAGACCCAGTACTTC.

The rearrangement uses TRBV12-3 or TRBV12-4 and TRBJ1-5; 10 bases are a match to TRBD1. This CDR3 has 14 amino acids. J lost 6 bases, V lost 7 bases, and 6 bases had no gene match. CDR3 nucleotide sequence: TGTGCCAGCACCCCGGGACAGGGGTTTCAGCCCCAGCATTTT. This translates into CASTPGQGFQPQHF.

J is TRBJ1-1 and V is TRBV18; 8 bases line up with TRBD1. This CDR3 is 16 amino acids long. V lost 2 bases to trimming and J lost 5 bases; unmatched junction nucleotides: 10. Germline CDR1 is KGHSH and CDR2 is LQKENI. The CDR3 nucleotides are TGTGCCAGCTCACCAAACATTGGACAGGGACAGACTGAAGCTTTCTTT. Translated: CASSPNIGQGQTEAFF.

This chain uses TRBV29-1 with TRBJ1-1; TRBD1 is a possible D gene (5 bases). The CDR3 runs 13 residues. The germline V gene encodes CDR1 SQVTM and CDR2 ANQGSEA. V was pared by 7 bases and J by 1 base, with 13 bases between. CDR3: CSACQGANTEAFF. CDR3 nucleotide sequence: TGCAGCGCTTGTCAGGGAGCGAACACTGAAGCTTTCTTT.

The chain couples TRBV7-9 to TRBJ2-1; perhaps TRBD2 as D (5 bases). This CDR3 has 17 amino acids. Germline CDR1 reads SEHNR; CDR2 reads FQNEAQ (reference sequence). The V gene lost 5 bases and the J gene lost 3 bases, with 20 bases spanning the gap. The CDR3 DNA sequence: TGTGCCAGCAGCCCCTTGGTGGAGACGGAGGTCTACAATGAGCAGTTCTTC. Amino acid sequence: CASSPLVETEVYNEQFF.

This clonotype was recorded a few times. The V call is TRBV3-1, the J call TRBJ1-1; D unresolved. The CDR3 is 14 residues long. The germline CDR1 and CDR2 sequences are LGHDT and YNNKEL (reference sequence). The V end lost 0 bases, the J end lost 10 bases, and 15 bases lay between the germline ends. This CDR3 is CASSQDASTARAFF. The CDR3 DNA reads TGTGCCAGCAGCCAAGACGCCAGTACGGCTCGAGCTTTCTTT.

The sample holds many counts of this clonotype. DNA for the CDR3: TGCGCCAGCAGGGACCGAGGCGGGTTCTTC. Translation gives CASRDRGGFF. J is TRBJ2-1 and V is TRBV5-1; the D is unclear. Per the germline V gene, CDR1 is SGHRS and CDR2 is YFSETQ. Trimming removed 5 bases from V and 15 bases from J, with 12 bases in between. The CDR3 is 10 amino acids.

The chain uses TRBV11-2 and TRBJ1-5; possibly TRBD1 for D (6 bases). Germline CDR1 SGHAT, CDR2 FQNNGV. The CDR3 runs 15 residues. V lost 5 bases, J lost 7 bases, and 18 bases lay in between. CDR3 amino acids: CASSPGDGGGQPQHF. As DNA, the CDR3 is TGTGCCAGCAGCCCGGGGGACGGCGGGGGCCAGCCCCAGCATTTT.

The sample holds one count of this clonotype. The chain employs TRBV3-1 and TRBJ1-1, with D possibly being TRBD1 (5 bases). There are 17 residues in the CDR3. Germline V gene lookup returns CDR1 LGHDT and CDR2 YNNKEL (reference sequence). V lost 1 base and J lost 4, with 19 bases in between. CDR3 region: CASSQGIRGAGTTEAFF. The CDR3, as DNA: TGTGCCAGCAGCCAAGGTATACGAGGGGCAGGGACCACTGAAGCTTTCTTT.

J is TRBJ2-2 and V is TRBV20-1; maybe TRBD1 (6 bases). The CDR3 runs 13 residues. V lost 3 bases and J 5 bases, leaving 10 bases between the germline ends. CDR1 is DFQATT, CDR2 SNEGSKA, per germline (reference sequence). CDR3 amino acids: CSARRGTTGELFF. As DNA, the CDR3 is TGCAGTGCTAGGAGAGGGACAACCGGGGAGCTGTTTTTT.

This clonotype appeared a few times. The V and J genes are TRBV11-2 and TRBJ2-7; TRBD1 is a possible D gene (6 bases). The CDR3 is 13 residues long. Trimming shortened V by 7 bases and J by 0 bases, and 10 bases separated the two germline ends. Germline V lookup: CDR1 SGHAT, CDR2 FQNNGV. CDR3 loop: CASIEQGSYEQYF. The CDR3 bases are TGTGCCAGCATCGAACAGGGCTCCTACGAGCAGTACTTC.

This chain uses TRBV5-6 with TRBJ2-5, with 7 positions matching TRBD2. The CDR3 consists of 17 residues. J gave up 4 bases and V 3 bases, and 15 bases lay outside the gene matches. Germline V gene data show CDR1 as SGHDT and CDR2 as YYEEEE. In nucleotides, the CDR3 is TGTGCCAGCAGCTCAGTGACTGGCTCGGGGGGAGGAGAGACCCAGTACTTC. It is translated as CASSSVTGSGGGETQYF.

There are a few counts of this clonotype. The rearrangement links TRBV9 to TRBJ2-2; D call uncertain. Germline CDR1 reads SGDLS; CDR2 reads YYNGEE. The CDR3 runs 12 residues. Trimming stripped 0 bases from V and 8 bases from J, with 5 bases between. CDR3 residues: CASSVVGGELFF. CDR3 coding DNA: TGTGCCAGCAGCGTAGTCGGAGGGGAGCTGTTTTTT.

This clonotype was seen a handful of times. The genes are TRBV4-1 and TRBJ1-5, with 9 positions matching TRBD1. The CDR3 is 16 amino acids. CDR1 and CDR2 from the germline V gene are MGHRA and YSYEKL. The junction had 5 bases not matched to a gene; V was cut back by 1 base and J by 4 bases. The chain's CDR3 is CASSQGGDRVNQPQHF. In DNA form, the CDR3 reads TGCGCCAGCAGCCAAGGGGGGGACAGGGTGAATCAGCCCCAGCATTTT.

This clonotype was recorded a few times. The chain combines TRBV3-1 with TRBJ2-1, with 16 bases lining up with TRBD2. From germline, CDR1 is LGHDT and CDR2 YNNKEL (reference sequence). The CDR3 runs 17 residues. V trimming: 4 bases; J trimming: 6 bases; junction bases outside the gene matches: 6. In DNA, the CDR3 is TGTGCCAGCAGCCTAATGGGACTAGCGGGGGGGGGCAATGAGCAGTTCTTC. Its protein product is CASSLMGLAGGGNEQFF.

In its sample, this clonotype was seen many times. The V call is TRBV7-8, the J call TRBJ2-1; the match to TRBD2 covers 9 bases. CDR3 length: 15 residues. The junction had 7 bases not matched to a gene; V was cut back by 3 bases and J by 7 bases. Germline CDR1 reads SGHVS; CDR2 reads FQNEAQ. The CDR3: CASSLAGGPLNEQFF. The CDR3 nucleotides are TGTGCCAGCAGCTTGGCGGGAGGGCCCTTGAATGAGCAGTTCTTC.

Only a few counts were recorded for this clonotype. The chain joins TRBV12-3 or TRBV12-4 to TRBJ1-1; 7 nucleotides agree with TRBD1. V lost 5 bases and J lost 1; bases outside the gene matches: 7. The CDR3 loop spans 15 amino acids. The CDR3 sequence is CASSEDREENTEAFF. The CDR3 DNA reads as TGTGCCAGCAGTGAAGACAGGGAAGAGAACACTGAAGCTTTCTTT.

In its sample, this clonotype was seen a few times. The rearrangement links TRBV9 to TRBJ2-3; D might be TRBD2 (6 bases). V was trimmed by 5 bases and J by 6 bases, leaving 16 bases between them. The CDR3 totals 14 residues. Looked up from germline, CDR1 is SGDLS and CDR2 is YYNGEE. This CDR3 is CASRKEGEGDTQYF. CDR3 DNA: TGTGCCAGCAGGAAGGAGGGTGAGGGGGATACGCAGTATTTT.

This clonotype has just a few counts. CDR3 sequence (DNA): TGCAGCGCACAGGTAGCTTATGGCTACACCTTC. The encoded protein is CSAQVAYGYTF. The chain is built from TRBV29-1 and TRBJ1-2; tentatively, D is TRBD1 (5 bases). From germline, CDR1 is SQVTM and CDR2 ANQGSEA. With 7 bases removed from V and 5 bases from J, the gap between germline ends came to 11 bases. The CDR3 totals 11 residues.

This clonotype was counted many times. This sequence joins TRBV3-1 and TRBJ2-5; no firm D call. The germline CDR1 and CDR2 sequences are LGHDT and YNNKEL (reference sequence). V dropped 3 bases and J dropped 2 bases, with 13 bases sitting between them. The CDR3 has 15 residues. In DNA form, the CDR3 reads TGTGCCAGCAGCCAGGGTTTAGAAGGACAAGAGACCCAGTACTTC. Its protein is CASSQGLEGQETQYF.

Concerning this clonotype: The CDR3 end shows no conserved phenylalanine or tryptophan, and so a read error is likely. The chain joins TRBV5-1 to TRBJ2-1; 13 bases map to TRBD2. Trimming cost V 4 bases and J 9 bases; bases outside gene matches: 7. The germline gives CDR1 SGHRS, CDR2 YFSETQ. There are 15 residues in the CDR3. CDR3 nucleotide sequence: TGCGCCAGCAGCCCCGGACTAGCGGGAGTTTTTGAGCAGTTCATC. Protein sequence: CASSPGLAGVFEQFI.

This clonotype was recorded at least ten times. The rearrangement joins TRBV24-1 to TRBJ2-5, with 7 bases identical to TRBD1. With 6 bases clipped from V and 2 bases from J, the junction kept 5 bases outside the gene matches. The CDR3 spans 14 residues. The germline V gene has CDR1 KGHDR and CDR2 SFDVKD. In DNA form, the CDR3 reads TGTGCCACCAGTCGAGGACAGGCGCAAGAGACCCAGTACTTC. This sequence encodes CATSRGQAQETQYF.

The gene calls are TRBV20-1 and TRBJ2-1; D may match TRBD1 or TRBD2 (5 bases each). Trimming took off 3 bases at V and 6 bases at J, with 15 bases between the two ends. Germline CDR1 DFQATT, CDR2 SNEGSKA (reference sequence). The length of the CDR3 is 14 residues. The CDR3, as DNA: TGCAGTGCTAGCACAAATGAGGGGATCAATGAGCAGTTCTTC. Translating it yields CSASTNEGINEQFF.

This clonotype was picked up a small number of times. This CDR3 reads CATSREYRDPPHEQYV. CDR3 bases: TGTGCCACCAGCAGAGAATACCGGGACCCGCCCCACGAGCAGTACGTC. The chain joins TRBV15 to TRBJ2-7; D is tentatively TRBD1 or TRBD2 (5 bases each). The germline CDR1 and CDR2 sequences are LNHNV and YYDKDF (reference sequence). V gave up 0 bases and J gave up 5 bases, with 17 bases separating them. This CDR3 has 16 residues.

This clonotype has only a few counts. This chain joins TRBV24-1 and TRBJ1-2; no firm D call. Looked up from germline, CDR1 is KGHDR and CDR2 is SFDVKD. V lost 3 bases and J 4 bases, leaving 11 bases between the germline ends. CDR3 size: 14 residues. In DNA form, the CDR3 reads TGTGCCACCAGTGATACGACGATCGCCTATGGCTACACCTTC. It is translated as CATSDTTIAYGYTF.

This clonotype was observed many times. The chain carries TRBV29-1 and TRBJ2-1, with 10 bases matching TRBD2. The J segment lost 14 bases and the V segment lost 6 bases, leaving 16 bases of the junction unmatched. The CDR3 is made up of 14 amino acids. In germline, CDR1 is SQVTM, CDR2 ANQGSEA. DNA for the CDR3: TGCAGCGTGGCAACTAGCGGGATGAAGGATCGGGAGTTCTTC. Its translation is CSVATSGMKDREFF.

This clonotype was observed a handful of times. This chain joins TRBV9 and TRBJ2-7; D is unresolved. V shed 0 bases and J shed 3 bases, with 7 bases lying between them. This CDR3 spans 13 amino acids. Per the germline V gene, CDR1 is SGDLS and CDR2 is YYNGEE. Here the CDR3 DNA reads TGTGCCAGCAGCGTAGCCAAAATCTACGAGCAGTACGTC. This encodes CASSVAKIYEQYV.

This clonotype was detected only a few times. The chain is built from TRBV7-8 and TRBJ1-2; no reliable D call. Germline lookup yields CDR1 SGHVS and CDR2 FQNEAQ. This CDR3 has 14 residues. V lost 1 base and J lost 2, with 8 bases in between. The CDR3 loop reads CASSLDESNYGYTF. Here the CDR3 DNA reads TGTGCCAGCAGCTTAGATGAGTCCAACTATGGCTACACCTTC.